A single sample is the source of the 25 T cell receptor beta chains below, sequenced in a study of T cells expressing NK-cell markers. Using the 5' RACE reads, TCRdb records one entry per CDR3 protein without DNA. The repertoire shows about 460,000 distinct CDR3 sequences; the top ten hold 1.4% to 1.5%. Specimen: blood T cells: a sorted CD56 or NKG2C T cell subset, CD4+ or CD8+ T cells, or bulk PBMC T cells (not recorded which). These TCRs come from a woman aged 45-65 years in good health.

J is TRBJ1-1 and V is TRBV14. The CDR3 totals 14 residues. Germline CDR1 SGHDN, CDR2 FVKESK. The CDR3 sequence: CASSQDPGFTEAFF.

The chain carries TRBV19 and TRBJ2-2; the TRBD2 assignment by TCRdb is unverifiable without DNA. This CDR3 is built from 18 residues. The germline gives CDR1 LNHDA, CDR2 SQIVND (reference sequence). This CDR3 reads CASSIGTSGRANTGELFF. Complete variable domain (other parts from reference TRBV19 and TRBJ2-2): DGGITQSPKYLFRKEGQNVTLSCEQNLNHDAMYWYRQDPGQGLRLIYYSQIVNDFQKGDIAEGYSVSREKKESFPLTVTSAQKNPTAFYLCASSIGTSGRANTGELFFGEGSRLTVL.

V and J are TRBV20-1 and TRBJ2-1; TCRdb outputs TRBD2, but without DNA this stays unchecked. Germline V gives CDR1 DFQATT, CDR2 SNEGSKA (reference sequence). CDR3 length equals 17 residues. CDR3 amino acids: CSARDIGLAGRINEQFF.

The chain joins TRBV7-3 to TRBJ2-6. CDR1 is SGHTA, CDR2 FQGTGA, per germline. The CDR3 extends over 15 amino acids. CDR3 amino acids: CASSLIPSGANVLTF. The entire variable domain, with the rest obtained from reference TRBV7-3 and TRBJ2-6, is as follows: GAGVSQTPSNKVTEKGKYVELRCDPISGHTALYWYRQSLGQGPEFLIYFQGTGAADDSGLPNDRFFAVRPEGSVSTLKIQRTERGDSAVYLCASSLIPSGANVLTFGAGSRLTVL.

The chain carries TRBV10-3 and TRBJ2-1; TCRdb names TRBD2, which stays unverified in the absence of DNA. The germline V gene encodes CDR1 ENHRY and CDR2 SYGVKD. The CDR3 has 16 amino acids. Here the CDR3 reads CAISESVVAGVYEQFF.

J is TRBJ2-7 and V is TRBV5-6. CDR1 is SGHDT, CDR2 YYEEEE, per germline. The CDR3 consists of 15 residues. The CDR3 is CASSLGVRRFYEQYF.

The J gene is TRBJ2-5, the V gene TRBV19; TCRdb calls TRBD1, which cannot be checked without DNA. This CDR3 region has 16 residues. The germline CDR1 and CDR2 sequences are LNHDA and SQIVND (reference sequence). CDR3 region: CASSTLGQGRGETQYF.

The chain carries TRBV2 and TRBJ1-4. The germline V gene has CDR1 SNHLY and CDR2 FYNNEI. The CDR3 is 18 amino acids. The chain's CDR3 is CASSENPLRPGGNEKLFF.

The chain joins TRBV6-5 to TRBJ1-5; the TCRdb call, TRBD1, lacks DNA for checking. The germline V gene encodes CDR1 MNHEY and CDR2 SVGAGI. This CDR3 region has 15 residues. This chain's CDR3 is CASNRQRPSNQPQHF.

V and J are TRBV7-8 and TRBJ2-2; TCRdb's D call, TRBD2, is unchecked because there is no DNA. Germline CDR1 is SGHVS and CDR2 is FQNEAQ. The length of the CDR3 is 15 residues. CDR3 residues: CASSPGGGKAGELFF.

The V and J genes are TRBV4-1 and TRBJ2-1. CDR1 is MGHRA, CDR2 YSYEKL, per germline. The CDR3 is 18 residues long. CDR3 protein: CASSQAWARERSYNEQFF.

The rearrangement links TRBV6-1 to TRBJ1-5. Germline CDR1 is MNHNS and CDR2 is SASEGT. This CDR3 contains 16 residues. This chain's CDR3 is CASSSPRVNSNQPQHF.

Here the CDR3 reads CASSLRQGWADGYTF. This chain connects TRBV5-6 to TRBJ1-2; TCRdb selects TRBD1, and the lack of DNA leaves this call unchecked. Looked up from germline, CDR1 is SGHDT and CDR2 is YYEEEE. The CDR3 length is 15 residues.

The V gene is TRBV12-5, the J gene TRBJ1-3. Germline CDR1 LGHNT, CDR2 FRNRAP. The CDR3 has 12 residues. CDR3 amino acids: CASGFPGNTIYF.

The CDR3 spells CASSRDSPGGDQETQYF. The rearrangement uses TRBV6-5 and TRBJ2-5; no DNA is available, so the TRBD2 call from TCRdb remains unchecked. Germline V gene data show CDR1 as MNHEY and CDR2 as SVGAGI. This CDR3 is built from 17 residues.

This chain connects TRBV11-2 to TRBJ2-5; the D call from TCRdb, TRBD1, cannot be confirmed without DNA. This CDR3 is 14 amino acids long. Germline CDR1 SGHAT, CDR2 FQNNGV. The CDR3 loop reads CASRLTGIQETQYF.

The chain carries TRBV4-1 and TRBJ2-7; TCRdb's D call, TRBD2, is unchecked because there is no DNA. CDR1 MGHRA and CDR2 YSYEKL come from the germline V gene. CDR3 length equals 14 residues. The CDR3 sequence: CASSQEIGGFEQYF.

This chain's CDR3 is CSVVWASGSLYQETQYF. The V call is TRBV29-1, the J call TRBJ2-5; there is no DNA to check the TCRdb D call of TRBD2. The V gene's germline CDR1 is SQVTM and CDR2 ANQGSEA. This CDR3 region has 17 residues.

The V and J genes are TRBV20-1 and TRBJ2-3; TCRdb's assignment of TRBD2 cannot be checked, as there is no DNA. Germline V gene data show CDR1 as DFQATT and CDR2 as SNEGSKA (reference sequence). CDR3 length equals 15 residues. The CDR3: CSARVGGRGTDTQYF.

V and J are TRBV12-3 or TRBV12-4 and TRBJ1-6. CDR3 length: 15 residues. CDR3 sequence: CASRGGSSYNSPLHF.

The chain is built from TRBV4-1 and TRBJ2-1; TCRdb outputs TRBD2, but without DNA this stays unchecked. Germline loops: CDR1 MGHRA, CDR2 YSYEKL. This CDR3 has 16 amino acids. This chain's CDR3 is CASSHLAGVRVNEQFF.

J is TRBJ1-2 and V is TRBV7-6; TCRdb reports TRBD1, a call that lacks DNA to check it against. Germline CDR1 reads SGHVS; CDR2 reads FNYEAQ. The CDR3 has 15 residues. Here the CDR3 reads CASSGGTGGSYGYTF.

The chain carries TRBV7-2 and TRBJ1-6. The CDR3 has 16 amino acids. CDR1 and CDR2 (germline): SGHTA, FQGNSA. CDR3 loop: CASIRPGRSYNSPLHF.

The chain uses TRBV28 and TRBJ1-4. Germline lookup yields CDR1 MDHEN and CDR2 SYDVKM. This CDR3 is built from 12 residues. This CDR3 reads CASSFYHEKLFF. Complete variable domain (other parts from reference TRBV28 and TRBJ1-4): DVKVTQSSRYLVKRTGEKVFLECVQDMDHENMFWYRQDPGLGLRLIYFSYDVKMKEKGDIPEGYSVSREKKERFSLILESASTNQTSMYLCASSFYHEKLFFGSGTQLSVL.

This chain uses TRBV9 with TRBJ2-3; the D call from TCRdb, TRBD2, cannot be confirmed without DNA. CDR1 is SGDLS, CDR2 YYNGEE, per germline. This CDR3 is 16 amino acids long. CDR3 sequence reads: CASSGPTSGRGDTQYF.